The 29 T cell receptor beta chains listed next were all sequenced from one sample in a study of shared clonotypes between healthy human individuals. Terminally differentiated effector memory CD45RA+ cells were excluded from the naive CD8 cells, which were CD45RO-negative and positively selected for CCR7. Method: immunoSEQ multiplex PCR; TCRdb's copy keeps in-frame clones and lacks some. The sample consists of around 2,000,000 clones, about 94% of them appearing once. Sequencing was done on a sample of naive CD8+ T cells sorted from blood. These receptors came from a man in his late teens or twenties in good health.

This chain uses TRBV9 with TRBJ2-6; D gene unclear. Trimming took 4 bases from V and 0 from J, leaving 8 bases between them. The CDR3 loop spans 15 amino acids. The V gene's germline CDR1 is SGDLS and CDR2 YYNGEE. The CDR3 DNA follows: TGTGCCAGCAGCATAGGTGGCTCTGGGGCCAACGTCCTGACTTTC. Translating gives CASSIGGSGANVLTF.

The chain carries TRBV4-3 and TRBJ2-2, with D possibly matching TRBD1 (5 bases). V lost 0 bases to trimming and J lost 5 bases, with 16 bases between them. The CDR3 length is 17 residues. The germline CDR1 and CDR2 sequences are LGHNA and YSLEER. The CDR3 region is CASSQDGVQGGTGELFF. The CDR3 DNA is TGCGCCAGCAGCCAAGATGGAGTCCAGGGTGGGACCGGGGAGCTGTTTTTT.

This chain links TRBV11-2 with TRBJ2-1; 10 bases agree with TRBD2. Trimming at V came to 4 bases and at J to 7 bases, leaving 7 bases not matched to a gene. From germline, CDR1 is SGHAT and CDR2 FQNNGV. The CDR3 loop spans 15 amino acids. CDR3 sequence: CASSSSGGAGNEQFF. Written as DNA, the CDR3 is TGTGCCAGCAGCTCAAGCGGGGGGGCCGGGAATGAGCAGTTCTTC.

V gene TRBV5-1 combines with J gene TRBJ2-7, with TRBD1 identical over 9 bases. Germline values: CDR1 SGHRS, CDR2 YFSETQ. With 2 bases clipped from V and 0 bases from J, the junction kept 6 bases outside the gene matches. The CDR3 covers 16 residues. CDR3 sequence reads: CASSFGVDRGSYEQYF. CDR3 bases: TGCGCCAGCAGCTTCGGCGTGGACAGGGGCTCCTACGAGCAGTACTTC.

The chain carries TRBV19 and TRBJ2-7; the match to TRBD1 covers 9 bases. Germline V gene data show CDR1 as LNHDA and CDR2 as SQIVND (reference sequence). The CDR3 covers 14 residues. Losses at the gene ends were 6 bases for V and 6 bases for J; bases not matched to a gene: 9. The CDR3: CASSPFETGGEQYF. CDR3 bases: TGTGCCAGTAGCCCCTTTGAGACAGGGGGCGAGCAGTACTTC.

The chain combines TRBV5-6 with TRBJ1-1; D is perhaps TRBD1 (6 bases). V was shortened by 2 bases and J by 4 bases, with 12 bases between the two germline ends. The CDR3 extends over 14 amino acids. Per germline, CDR1 SGHDT and CDR2 YYEEEE. The CDR3 loop reads CASSLGGRSTEAFF. Here the CDR3 DNA reads TGTGCCAGCAGCTTAGGGGGGCGCAGCACTGAAGCTTTCTTT.

The chain recombines TRBV23-1 with TRBJ2-7; 8 positions match TRBD1. TRBV23-1 falls under the ORF class, with uncertain function. The ends lost 2 bases at V and 3 bases at J; junction bases unmatched: 6. The CDR3 is 15 amino acids. CDR3 coding DNA: TGCGCCAGCAGTCAACTCACAGGGGGTGGCTACGAGCAGTACTTC. Protein: CASSQLTGGGYEQYF.

The genes are TRBV10-1 and TRBJ1-1, with D uncertain. Germline CDR1 WNHNN, CDR2 SYGVQD (reference sequence). The CDR3 sequence is 14 residues long. V lost 0 bases, J lost 5 bases, and 10 bases lay in between. CDR3 sequence (DNA): TGCGCCAGCAGTGAGTCGGCCCATCGGACTGAAGCTTTCTTT. As protein: CASSESAHRTEAFF.

The chain couples TRBV30 to TRBJ1-2, with 8 bases that match TRBD1. The V segment lost 0 bases and the J segment 3 bases; nucleotides outside the gene matches: 6. The germline gives CDR1 GTSNPN, CDR2 SVGIG (reference sequence). This CDR3 comprises 15 residues. The CDR3 bases are TGTGCCTGGAGTGTACCTACAGGGGGTGACTATGGCTACACCTTC. Protein product: CAWSVPTGGDYGYTF.

The chain recombines TRBV4-3 with TRBJ2-5; D unresolved. The V gene lost 4 bases and the J gene lost 4 bases, with 10 bases spanning the gap. This CDR3 comprises 13 residues. Germline values: CDR1 LGHNA, CDR2 YSLEER. The CDR3 spells CASSPGTGETQYF. Here the CDR3 DNA reads TGCGCCAGCAGCCCCGGAACCGGAGAGACCCAGTACTTC.

The chain combines TRBV7-8 with TRBJ1-2; 11 nucleotides line up with TRBD1. CDR3 length: 14 amino acids. The germline V gene has CDR1 SGHVS and CDR2 FQNEAQ. V was clipped by 3 bases and J by 6 bases; unmatched bases: 3. Here the CDR3 reads CASSFEGQGDGYTF. DNA for the CDR3: TGTGCCAGCAGCTTCGAGGGACAGGGGGATGGCTACACCTTC.

The chain combines TRBV4-3 with TRBJ2-7; D possibly corresponds to TRBD2 (6 bases). Germline lookup yields CDR1 LGHNA and CDR2 YSLEER. V lost 4 bases, J lost 3 bases, and 13 bases lay in between. CDR3 size: 14 residues. CDR3 sequence: CASSRDSGHYEQYF. In DNA, the CDR3 is TGCGCCAGCAGCCGCGATAGCGGCCACTACGAGCAGTACTTC.

The rearrangement links TRBV6-6 to TRBJ1-2, with D uncertain. The CDR3 runs 16 residues. Germline CDR1 MNHNY, CDR2 SVGAGI (reference sequence). The germline V and J ends were trimmed by 2 bases and 8 bases, with 21 bases remaining between them. CDR3 sequence: CASSYGLYELEEGYTF. The CDR3 nucleotides are TGTGCCAGCAGTTACGGATTGTATGAACTGGAGGAGGGCTACACCTTC.

The V call is TRBV4-3, the J call TRBJ2-3; no clear D. The CDR3 consists of 16 residues. The germline V gene has CDR1 LGHNA and CDR2 YSLEER. Trimming stripped 0 bases from V and 0 bases from J, with 10 bases between. The CDR3 nucleotides are TGCGCCAGCAGCCAAGAAGACGGAGTGAGCACAGATACGCAGTATTTT. This codes for CASSQEDGVSTDTQYF.

The gene calls are TRBV12-2 and TRBJ1-2. TRBV12-2 is a listed pseudogene. The CDR3 contains 12 residues. The CDR3 is CASRLVRDGYTF. CDR3 nucleotides: TGTGCAAGTCGCTTAGTACGGGATGGCTACACCTTC.

V and J are TRBV4-1 and TRBJ1-4; a possible D gene is TRBD1 (5 bases). Germline CDR1 MGHRA, CDR2 YSYEKL. Trimming cost V 4 bases and J 3 bases, with 24 bases left between them. This CDR3 is built from 19 residues. The CDR3 loop is CASSLGLGVAGGPNEKLFF. Here the CDR3 DNA reads TGCGCCAGCAGCCTAGGGCTGGGGGTAGCAGGAGGACCTAATGAAAAACTGTTTTTT.

The chain employs TRBV7-8 and TRBJ1-5; D not resolved. This CDR3 comprises 13 residues. The V gene's germline CDR1 is SGHVS and CDR2 FQNEAQ. The V end was cut by 5 bases, the J end by 7 bases, with 12 bases between. The CDR3 reads CASSTSPNQPQHF. The CDR3 coding sequence is TGTGCCAGCAGCACCTCGCCCAACCAGCCCCAGCATTTT.

This sequence joins TRBV15 and TRBJ2-5, with 7 bases aligning to TRBD1. Unmatched junction bases numbered 5, after V lost 0 bases and J lost 4 bases. In germline, CDR1 is LNHNV, CDR2 YYDKDF (reference sequence). The CDR3 has 15 residues. CDR3 amino acids: CATSRDAEGAETQYF. For the CDR3, the DNA is TGTGCCACCAGCAGAGATGCCGAGGGGGCAGAGACCCAGTACTTC.

The chain combines TRBV11-2 with TRBJ2-1; weak D call: TRBD1 (6 bases). The CDR3 is 14 residues long. V was cut by 4 bases and J by 3 bases, with 10 bases left in between. Per germline, CDR1 SGHAT and CDR2 FQNNGV. CDR3 nucleotide sequence: TGTGCCAGCAGCTCTTGGACAGACTACAATGAGCAGTTCTTC. Encoded protein: CASSSWTDYNEQFF.

This clone was seen only once. This sequence joins TRBV27 and TRBJ2-1; a weak D match, TRBD1 (5 bases). The ends were cut back, 5 bases at V and 7 bases at J, with 12 bases in the middle. In germline, CDR1 is MNHEY, CDR2 SMNVEV (reference sequence). The CDR3 is 13 amino acids. The CDR3, as DNA: TGTGCCAGCAGTATTAACCAGGGAAATGAGCAGTTCTTC. Translated: CASSINQGNEQFF.

The chain carries TRBV4-1 and TRBJ2-7, with 7 nucleotides matching TRBD1. The V segment lost 2 bases and the J segment 3 bases; nucleotides outside the gene matches: 4. Germline V gene sequence: CDR1 MGHRA, CDR2 YSYEKL. The CDR3 extends over 14 amino acids. The CDR3, as DNA: TGCGCCAGCAGCCAACCCGGGACAGACTACGAGCAGTACTTC. It translates to CASSQPGTDYEQYF.

This clone was observed once. This chain uses TRBV4-3 with TRBJ2-7, with D perhaps matching TRBD2 (5 bases). The CDR3 consists of 15 residues. Trimming left V 0 bases short and J 3 bases short, with 12 bases between. Germline CDR1 is LGHNA and CDR2 is YSLEER. The CDR3 DNA is TGCGCCAGCAGCCAAGATGGAGGAGTCGTCTACGAGCAGTACTTC. Protein product: CASSQDGGVVYEQYF.

This clone was picked up a small number of times. J is TRBJ2-7 and V is TRBV2; D ambiguous. Germline CDR1 is SNHLY and CDR2 is FYNNEI. CDR3 length: 11 amino acids. The ends were cut back, 1 base at V and 4 bases at J, with 2 bases in the middle. The CDR3 region is CASSEEYEQYF. The DNA of the CDR3 is TGTGCCAGCAGTGAAGAGTACGAGCAGTACTTC.

The chain links TRBV5-4 to TRBJ2-1, with 9 bases matching TRBD2. The J segment lost 8 bases and the V segment lost 4 bases, leaving 7 bases of the junction unmatched. From germline, CDR1 is SGHNT and CDR2 YYREEE (reference sequence). The CDR3 extends over 14 amino acids. The CDR3 here is CASSVASGNDEQFF. CDR3 in DNA: TGTGCCAGCAGCGTCGCTAGCGGGAACGATGAGCAGTTCTTC.

The chain links TRBV6-4 to TRBJ1-5; TRBD1 agrees at 7 bases. CDR1 is MRHNA, CDR2 SNTAGT, per germline. Trimming took 6 bases from V and 0 from J; bases not matched to a gene: 5. This CDR3 contains 15 residues. The CDR3 region is CASRGTAYSNQPQHF. The CDR3 nucleotides read TGTGCCAGCAGAGGGACAGCATATAGCAATCAGCCCCAGCATTTT.

This chain joins TRBV4-1 and TRBJ2-5; possible D gene TRBD2, 5 bases. Trimming pared 0 bases from V and 9 bases from J, leaving 14 bases between. The CDR3 sequence is 14 residues long. Germline CDR1 MGHRA, CDR2 YSYEKL. As DNA, the CDR3 is TGCGCCAGCAGCCAAGAGGAGCGGTCCTGGGCCCAGTACTTC. Protein: CASSQEERSWAQYF.

The chain links TRBV28 to TRBJ2-7, with a tentative D call TRBD2 (6 bases). The CDR3 sequence is 16 residues long. CDR1 is MDHEN, CDR2 SYDVKM, per germline. The V and J ends lost 6 bases and 6 bases respectively, with 24 bases between them. The CDR3: CASSPIGTPQAGEQYF. DNA for the CDR3: TGTGCCAGCAGCCCAATCGGGACTCCTCAAGCAGGCGAGCAGTACTTC.

Turning to this clone: This CDR3 is also generated by other DNA sequences in the sample. This chain connects TRBV27 to TRBJ2-7; 7 bases match TRBD1. The CDR3 has 14 residues. After removal of 5 bases from V and 3 bases from J, the junction contained 7 bases not matched to a gene. Germline V gene data show CDR1 as MNHEY and CDR2 as SMNVEV (reference sequence). The CDR3 loop is CASSPRDSFYEQYF. The DNA of the CDR3 is TGTGCCAGCAGTCCCAGGGACAGTTTCTACGAGCAGTACTTC.

In the case of this clone: An end of the junction does not agree with germline; a read error may underlie this. This sequence joins TRBV7-7 and TRBJ2-7; 8 nucleotides align to TRBD1. CDR3 size: 16 residues. CDR1 and CDR2 (germline): SSHAT, FNYEAQ (reference sequence). The CDR3 DNA sequence: TGTGCTAGCAGCCCAGGGGGCCGGGACTCCTACTACGAGCAGTACTTC. Encoded protein: CASSPGGRDSYYEQYF. The entire variable domain, with the rest obtained from reference TRBV7-7 and TRBJ2-7, is as follows: GAGVSQSPRYKVTKRGQDVTLRCDPISSHATLYWYQQALGQGPEFLTYFNYEAQPDKSGLPSDRFSAERPEGSISTLTIQRTEQRDSAMYRCASSPGGRDSYYEQYFGPGTRLTVT.